A selection of T cell receptor beta chains follows, all from one sample in a study of blood T cells in healthy people across ages. MiXCR, run by TCRdb on the 5' RACE reads, gives a single entry per CDR3 protein. Of about 1 million distinct CDR3 sequences in the sample, 45% were seen once. The sequenced material came from blood. These receptors came from a woman aged 55-69 years in good health. Both conserved end residues are part of each CDR3. The D gene is left open where the match is weak. Rows give clone size only sometimes, using once, few, many, or a class for an expanded clone.

CDR3 protein | CDR3 DNA | CDR3 length | J gene | V gene | D gene | clone size
CASSQDWRMGISYEQYF | TGCGCCAGCAGCCAAGATTGGAGGATGGGGATTTCCTACGAGCAGTACTTC | 17 | TRBJ2-7 | TRBV4-1 | - | -
CASSRLLAGVSYEQYF | TGCGCCAGCAGTCGACTGCTAGCGGGAGTGTCGTACGAGCAGTACTTC | 16 | TRBJ2-7 | TRBV4-1 | TRBD2 | few
CASSLDRGRDGYTF | TGTGCCAGCAGCCTTGACAGGGGAAGGGATGGCTACACCTTC | 14 | TRBJ1-2 | TRBV5-5 | TRBD1 | few
CSAGGGAAYEQYF | TGCAGCGCCGGGGGGGGAGCGGCCTACGAGCAGTACTTC | 13 | TRBJ2-7 | TRBV29-1 | TRBD2 | few
CASSYQTSGSTDTQYF | TGTGCCAGCAGTTACCAGACTAGCGGAAGCACAGATACGCAGTATTTT | 16 | TRBJ2-3 | TRBV6-2/TRBV6-3 | TRBD2 | few
CASSQDAGTNYGYTF | TGTGCCAGCAGCCAAGATGCAGGGACTAACTATGGCTACACCTTC | 15 | TRBJ1-2 | TRBV3-1 | - | -
CASSLAPQGGVGGQYF | TGCGCCAGCAGCTTGGCCCCACAGGGGGGAGTAGGCGGGCAGTACTTC | 16 | TRBJ2-5 | TRBV5-1 | TRBD1 | -
CASSPSGGTREINEQYF | TGTGCCAGCAGTCCCTCAGGCGGAACGCGGGAAATCAACGAGCAGTACTTC | 17 | TRBJ2-7 | TRBV27 | - | -
CSAIVYNEQFF | TGCAGTGCTATCGTTTACAATGAGCAGTTCTTC | 11 | TRBJ2-1 | TRBV20-1 | - | -
CSARDRGRGGETQYF | TGCAGTGCTAGAGATCGTGGGAGAGGGGGTGAGACCCAGTACTTC | 15 | TRBJ2-5 | TRBV20-1 | - | many
CSVPSGSSYEQYF | TGCAGCGTTCCTAGCGGGAGCTCCTACGAGCAGTACTTC | 13 | TRBJ2-7 | TRBV29-1 | TRBD2 | few
CASSYSPVNIQYF | TGTGCCAGCAGTTATAGTCCAGTAAACATTCAGTACTTC | 13 | TRBJ2-4 | TRBV6-2/TRBV6-3 | - | few
CASSLAGSGGRKAQYF | TGTGCCAGCAGCTTAGCCGGCTCGGGGGGGAGAAAGGCGCAGTATTTT | 16 | TRBJ2-3 | TRBV7-9 | TRBD2 | -
CASAGTGDNEQFF | TGTGCCAGCGCCGGGACAGGGGACAATGAGCAGTTCTTC | 13 | TRBJ2-1 | TRBV7-6 | TRBD1 | -
CASSVVGQGNEQFF | TGTGCCAGCAGCGTAGTGGGGCAGGGCAATGAGCAGTTCTTC | 14 | TRBJ2-1 | TRBV9 | - | -
CASSGLAGFIDTQYF | TGTGCCAGCAGCGGACTAGCGGGATTTATAGATACGCAGTATTTT | 15 | TRBJ2-3 | TRBV7-9 | TRBD2 | -
CASIGGLVGTTDTQYF | TGTGCCAGCATAGGGGGTTTAGTGGGGACCACAGATACGCAGTATTTT | 16 | TRBJ2-3 | TRBV7-8 | - | few
CSARRGPTYEQYF | TGCAGTGCTAGAAGGGGGCCAACCTACGAGCAGTACTTC | 13 | TRBJ2-7 | TRBV20-1 | TRBD1 | -
CSVAGTSTGANVPTF | TGCAGCGTCGCCGGGACCAGCACTGGGGCCAACGTCCCGACTTTC | 15 | TRBJ2-6 | TRBV29-1 | - | -
CASSPLPRRPRLYEQYF | TGTGCCAGCAGCCCCCTACCCCGACGACCCAGGCTCTACGAGCAGTACTTC | 17 | TRBJ2-7 | TRBV6-1 | - | few
CASQPLGNSYEQYF | TGTGCCAGCCAACCCCTAGGAAACTCCTACGAGCAGTACTTC | 14 | TRBJ2-7 | TRBV27 | - | -
CASRGIRQETQYF | TGCGCCAGCAGAGGGATTCGACAAGAGACCCAGTACTTC | 13 | TRBJ2-5 | TRBV5-1 | - | -
CSALTSGIGNEQFF | TGCAGTGCTTTGACTAGCGGGATCGGTAATGAGCAGTTCTTC | 14 | TRBJ2-1 | TRBV20-1 | TRBD2 | few
CSARRAGRDTQYF | TGCAGTGCTAGACGAGCAGGGCGCGATACGCAGTATTTT | 13 | TRBJ2-3 | TRBV20-1 | - | -
CSARARTGADEQYF | TGCAGTGCTAGAGCACGGACAGGGGCGGACGAGCAGTACTTC | 14 | TRBJ2-7 | TRBV20-1 | TRBD1 | few
CASKIAGVNEQFF | TGTGCCAGCAAAATAGCGGGAGTCAATGAGCAGTTCTTC | 13 | TRBJ2-1 | TRBV27 | TRBD2 | few
CATSRGGTGVQETQYF | TGTGCCACCAGCAGAGGAGGGACAGGGGTGCAAGAGACCCAGTACTTC | 16 | TRBJ2-5 | TRBV15 | TRBD1 | -
CANTKTSGPYNEQFF | TGTGCCAACACAAAGACTAGCGGGCCGTACAATGAGCAGTTCTTC | 15 | TRBJ2-1 | TRBV9 | TRBD2 | once
CASSPRQANEKLFF | TGTGCCAGCAGCCCCCGACAGGCTAATGAAAAACTGTTTTTT | 14 | TRBJ1-4 | TRBV3-1 | - | -
CAWSDSGRNYNEQFF | TGTGCCTGGAGCGACTCCGGGAGAAACTACAATGAGCAGTTCTTC | 15 | TRBJ2-1 | TRBV30 | - | -
CASGLLAGAADTQYF | TGTGCCAGCGGACTACTAGCGGGAGCAGCAGATACGCAGTATTTT | 15 | TRBJ2-3 | TRBV28 | TRBD2 | few
CASSWDSDGYTF | TGTGCCAGCAGTTGGGACAGTGATGGCTACACCTTC | 12 | TRBJ1-2 | TRBV6-6 | TRBD1 | -
CASSLDRGDGYTF | TGTGCCAGCAGTCTCGACAGGGGGGATGGCTACACCTTC | 13 | TRBJ1-2 | TRBV27 | TRBD1 | -
CSARVPRGGDQETQYF | TGCAGTGCTAGAGTTCCCAGGGGAGGGGACCAAGAGACCCAGTACTTC | 16 | TRBJ2-5 | TRBV20-1 | - | -
CASSQGRGLAETGGEQYF | TGTGCCAGCAGCCAAGGACGGGGACTAGCGGAGACGGGAGGGGAGCAGTACTTC | 18 | TRBJ2-7 | TRBV4-2 | TRBD2 | -
CASRPKGGAGDDEQYF | TGCGCCAGCAGACCGAAAGGAGGAGCGGGAGACGACGAGCAGTACTTC | 16 | TRBJ2-7 | TRBV5-1 | TRBD2 | few
CASSLGLAGGSNTGELFF | TGTGCCAGCAGCTTAGGACTAGCGGGAGGGTCGAACACTGGGGAGCTGTTTTTT | 18 | TRBJ2-2 | TRBV7-6 | TRBD2 | -
CASSQEGAKNIQYF | TGCGCCAGCAGCCAAGAAGGAGCCAAAAACATTCAGTACTTC | 14 | TRBJ2-4 | TRBV5-1 | - | -
CSASMGPGEQFF | TGCAGTGCTAGTATGGGGCCGGGTGAGCAGTTCTTC | 12 | TRBJ2-1 | TRBV20-1 | - | -
CASSPGREEAQYF | TGTGCCAGCAGTCCGGGACGGGAAGAGGCCCAGTACTTC | 13 | TRBJ2-5 | TRBV12-3/TRBV12-4 | - | -
CASSDRNCGYTF | TGTGCCAGCAGTGACAGAAACTGTGGCTACACCTTC | 12 | TRBJ1-2 | TRBV9 | - | -
CASRDGTGPLTGYGYTF | TGTGCCAGCAGAGACGGGACAGGCCCCCTAACTGGCTATGGCTACACCTTC | 17 | TRBJ1-2 | TRBV27 | TRBD1 | -
CSARTTRDGQYF | TGCAGTGCTAGAACGACTCGTGACGGGCAGTACTTC | 12 | TRBJ2-7 | TRBV20-1 | - | -
CASRWQGYEQYF | TGCGCCAGCAGATGGCAGGGGTACGAGCAGTACTTC | 12 | TRBJ2-7 | TRBV10-2 | - | -
CAISGTRGGTDTQYF | TGTGCCATCAGTGGGACTAGAGGGGGGACAGATACGCAGTATTTT | 15 | TRBJ2-3 | TRBV10-3 | - | few
CASSEPGINTEAFF | TGTGCCAGCAGTGAACCTGGGATAAACACTGAAGCTTTCTTT | 14 | TRBJ1-1 | TRBV25-1 | - | -
CAWTSGDSTDTQYF | TGTGCCTGGACCTCCGGGGATAGCACAGATACGCAGTATTTT | 14 | TRBJ2-3 | TRBV30 | - | -
CTSSSRTSGRDEQFF | TGTACCAGTAGTTCAAGGACTAGCGGGAGGGATGAGCAGTTCTTC | 15 | TRBJ2-1 | TRBV19 | TRBD2 | -